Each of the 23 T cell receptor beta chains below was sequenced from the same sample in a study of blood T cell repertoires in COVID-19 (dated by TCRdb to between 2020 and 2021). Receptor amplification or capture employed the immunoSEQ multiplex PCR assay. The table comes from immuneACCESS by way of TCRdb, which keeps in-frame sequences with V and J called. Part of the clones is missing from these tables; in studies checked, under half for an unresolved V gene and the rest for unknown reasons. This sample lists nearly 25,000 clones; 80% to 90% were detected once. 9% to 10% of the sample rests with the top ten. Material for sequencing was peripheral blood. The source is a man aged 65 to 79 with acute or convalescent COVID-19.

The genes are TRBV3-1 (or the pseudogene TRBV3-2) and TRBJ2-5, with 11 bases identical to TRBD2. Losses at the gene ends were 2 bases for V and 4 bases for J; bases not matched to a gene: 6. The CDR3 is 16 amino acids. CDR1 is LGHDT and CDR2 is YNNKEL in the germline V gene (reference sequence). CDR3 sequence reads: CASSQSRLAGLETQYF. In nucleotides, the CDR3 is TGTGCCAGCAGCCAATCAAGACTAGCGGGATTAGAGACCCAGTACTTC.

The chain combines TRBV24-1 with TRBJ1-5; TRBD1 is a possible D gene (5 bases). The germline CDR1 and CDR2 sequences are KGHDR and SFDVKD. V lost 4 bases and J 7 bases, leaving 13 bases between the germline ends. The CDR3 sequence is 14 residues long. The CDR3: CATSEGGSGQPQHF. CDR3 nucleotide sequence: TGTGCCACCAGTGAGGGGGGTTCGGGGCAGCCCCAGCATTTT.

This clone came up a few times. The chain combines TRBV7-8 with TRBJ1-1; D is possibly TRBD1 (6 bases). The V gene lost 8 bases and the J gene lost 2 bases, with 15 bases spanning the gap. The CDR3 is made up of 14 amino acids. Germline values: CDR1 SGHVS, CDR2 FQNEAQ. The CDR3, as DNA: TGTGCCAGCCGCAGGGGACTAGATAACACTGAAGCTTTCTTT. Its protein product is CASRRGLDNTEAFF.

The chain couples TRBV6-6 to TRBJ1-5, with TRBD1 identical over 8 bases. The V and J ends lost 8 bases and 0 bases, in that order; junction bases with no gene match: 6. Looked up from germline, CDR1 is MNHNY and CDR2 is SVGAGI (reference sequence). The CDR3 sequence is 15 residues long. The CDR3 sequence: CASGDGQGSNQPQHF. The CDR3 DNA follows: TGTGCCAGCGGGGACGGACAGGGTAGCAATCAGCCCCAGCATTTT.

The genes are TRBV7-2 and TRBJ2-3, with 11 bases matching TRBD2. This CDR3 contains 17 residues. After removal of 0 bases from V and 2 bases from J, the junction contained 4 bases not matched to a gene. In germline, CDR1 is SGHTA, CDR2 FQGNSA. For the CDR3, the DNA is TGTGCCAGCAGCTTAGCTAGCGGGGGGGCCATCACAGATACGCAGTATTTT. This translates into CASSLASGGAITDTQYF.

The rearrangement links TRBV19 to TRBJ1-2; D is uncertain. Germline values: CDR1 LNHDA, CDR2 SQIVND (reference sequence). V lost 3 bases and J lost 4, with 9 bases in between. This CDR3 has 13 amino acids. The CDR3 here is CASSIGLLYGYTF. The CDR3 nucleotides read TGTGCCAGTAGTATCGGTCTGCTCTATGGCTACACCTTC.

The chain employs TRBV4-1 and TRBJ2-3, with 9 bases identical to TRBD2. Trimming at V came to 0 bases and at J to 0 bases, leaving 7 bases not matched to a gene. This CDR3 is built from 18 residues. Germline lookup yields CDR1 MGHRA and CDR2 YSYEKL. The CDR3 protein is CASSQEPQRGASTDTQYF. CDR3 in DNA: TGCGCCAGCAGCCAAGAACCCCAGCGGGGGGCGAGCACAGATACGCAGTATTTT.

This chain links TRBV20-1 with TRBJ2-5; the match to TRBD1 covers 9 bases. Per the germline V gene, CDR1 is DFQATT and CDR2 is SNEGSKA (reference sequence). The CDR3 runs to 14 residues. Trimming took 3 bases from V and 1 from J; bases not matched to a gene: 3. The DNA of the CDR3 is TGCAGTGCTAGTAAGGGACAGGGCCAAGAGACCCAGTACTTC. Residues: CSASKGQGQETQYF.

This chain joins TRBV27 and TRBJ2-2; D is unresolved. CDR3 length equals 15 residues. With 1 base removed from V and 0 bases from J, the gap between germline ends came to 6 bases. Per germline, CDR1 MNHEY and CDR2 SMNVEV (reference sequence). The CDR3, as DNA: TGTGCCAGCAGTTTATTAAGAGCGAACACCGGGGAGCTGTTTTTT. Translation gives CASSLLRANTGELFF.

CDR3 protein: CASSPRMTDHSTNEKLFF. In DNA, the CDR3 is TGTGCCAGCTCACCCCGGATGACAGATCATTCAACTAATGAAAAACTGTTTTTT. The chain links TRBV18 to TRBJ1-4; D is possibly TRBD1 (5 bases). This CDR3 has 18 residues. The V end was cut by 3 bases, the J end by 0 bases, with 17 bases between. The germline V gene encodes CDR1 KGHSH and CDR2 LQKENI.

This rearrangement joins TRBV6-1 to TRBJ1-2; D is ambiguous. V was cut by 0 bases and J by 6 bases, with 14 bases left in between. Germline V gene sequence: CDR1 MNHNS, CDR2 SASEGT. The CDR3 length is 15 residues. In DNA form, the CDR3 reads TGTGCCAGCAGTGAAGCGCGGGGAGGGTGGGATGGCTACACCTTC. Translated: CASSEARGGWDGYTF.

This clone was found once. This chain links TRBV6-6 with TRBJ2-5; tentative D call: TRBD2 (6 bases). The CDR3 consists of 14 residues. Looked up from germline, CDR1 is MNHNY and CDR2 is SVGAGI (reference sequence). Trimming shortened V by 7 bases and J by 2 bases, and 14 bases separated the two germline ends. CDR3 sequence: CASTDLGSQETQYF. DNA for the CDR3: TGTGCCAGCACTGATCTCGGGAGTCAAGAGACCCAGTACTTC.

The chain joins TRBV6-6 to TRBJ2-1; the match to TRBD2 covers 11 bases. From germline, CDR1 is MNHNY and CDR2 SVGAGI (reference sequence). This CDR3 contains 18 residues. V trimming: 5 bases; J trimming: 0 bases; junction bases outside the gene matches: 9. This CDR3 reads CASSPGTSGSSSYNEQFF. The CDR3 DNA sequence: TGTGCCAGCAGTCCCGGGACTAGCGGCTCTAGCTCCTACAATGAGCAGTTCTTC.

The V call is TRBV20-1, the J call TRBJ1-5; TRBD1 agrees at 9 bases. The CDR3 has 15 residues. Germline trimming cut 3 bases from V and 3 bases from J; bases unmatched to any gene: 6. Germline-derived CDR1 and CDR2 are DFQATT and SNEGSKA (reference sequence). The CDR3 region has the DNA TGCAGTGCTAGTGGACAGGGGAGAATCAATCAGCCCCAGCATTTT. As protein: CSASGQGRINQPQHF.

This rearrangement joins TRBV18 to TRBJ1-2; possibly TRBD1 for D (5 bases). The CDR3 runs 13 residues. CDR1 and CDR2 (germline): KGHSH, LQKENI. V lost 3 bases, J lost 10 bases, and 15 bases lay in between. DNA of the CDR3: TGTGCCAGCTCACCGGACACAACGGGAGACTACACCTTC. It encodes CASSPDTTGDYTF.

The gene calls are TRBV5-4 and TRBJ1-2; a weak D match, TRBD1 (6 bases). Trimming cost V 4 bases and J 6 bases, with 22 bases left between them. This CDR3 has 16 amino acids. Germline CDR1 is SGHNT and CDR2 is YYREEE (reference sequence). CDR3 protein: CASSQDIRTGSDGYTF. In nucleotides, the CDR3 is TGTGCCAGCAGCCAAGATATTAGAACAGGGAGCGATGGCTACACCTTC.

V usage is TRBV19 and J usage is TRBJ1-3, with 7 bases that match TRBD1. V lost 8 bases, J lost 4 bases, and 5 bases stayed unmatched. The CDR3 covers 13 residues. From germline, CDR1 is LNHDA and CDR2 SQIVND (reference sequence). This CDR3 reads CASLTGIGNTIYF. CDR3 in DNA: TGTGCCAGTTTGACAGGGATCGGAAACACCATATATTTT.

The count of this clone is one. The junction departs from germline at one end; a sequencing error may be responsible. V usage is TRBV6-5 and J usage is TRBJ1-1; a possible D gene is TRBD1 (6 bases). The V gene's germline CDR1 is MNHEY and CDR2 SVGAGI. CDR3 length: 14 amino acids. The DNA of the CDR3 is TGTGCCAGCAGCCGCGGACAGCCGAACGCTGAAGCTTTCTTT. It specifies CASSRGQPNAEAFF.

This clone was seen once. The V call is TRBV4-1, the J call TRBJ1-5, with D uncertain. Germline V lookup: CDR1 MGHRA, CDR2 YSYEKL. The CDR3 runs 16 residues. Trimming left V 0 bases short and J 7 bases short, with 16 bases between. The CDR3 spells CASSQDGGGSGQPQHF. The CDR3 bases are TGCGCCAGCAGCCAAGATGGAGGAGGGTCCGGGCAGCCCCAGCATTTT.

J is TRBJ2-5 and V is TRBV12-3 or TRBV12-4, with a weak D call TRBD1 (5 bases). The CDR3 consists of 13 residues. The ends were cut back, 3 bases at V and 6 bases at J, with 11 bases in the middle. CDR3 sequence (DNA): TGTGCCAGCAGTTTGATAGGGGTGCAGACCCAGTACTTC. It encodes CASSLIGVQTQYF.

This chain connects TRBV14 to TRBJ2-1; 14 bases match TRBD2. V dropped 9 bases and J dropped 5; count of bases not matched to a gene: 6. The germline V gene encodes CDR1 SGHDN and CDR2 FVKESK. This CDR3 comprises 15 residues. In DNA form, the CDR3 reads TGTGCCAGACCGGGACTAGCGGGGGAAAACAATGAGCAGTTCTTC. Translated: CARPGLAGENNEQFF.

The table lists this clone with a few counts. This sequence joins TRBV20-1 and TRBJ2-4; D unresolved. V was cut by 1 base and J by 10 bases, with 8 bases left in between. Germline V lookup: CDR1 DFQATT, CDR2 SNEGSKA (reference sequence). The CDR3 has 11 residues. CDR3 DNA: TGCAGTGCTAGAGGGCCGTTAATTCAGTACTTC. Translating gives CSARGPLIQYF.

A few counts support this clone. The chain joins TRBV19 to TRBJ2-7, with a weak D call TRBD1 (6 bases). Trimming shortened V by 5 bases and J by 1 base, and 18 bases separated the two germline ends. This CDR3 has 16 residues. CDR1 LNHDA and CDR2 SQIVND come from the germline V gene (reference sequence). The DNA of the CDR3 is TGTGCCAGTAGTCCGCGTGCCTCAGGGGTATCCTACGAGCAGTACTTC. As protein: CASSPRASGVSYEQYF.